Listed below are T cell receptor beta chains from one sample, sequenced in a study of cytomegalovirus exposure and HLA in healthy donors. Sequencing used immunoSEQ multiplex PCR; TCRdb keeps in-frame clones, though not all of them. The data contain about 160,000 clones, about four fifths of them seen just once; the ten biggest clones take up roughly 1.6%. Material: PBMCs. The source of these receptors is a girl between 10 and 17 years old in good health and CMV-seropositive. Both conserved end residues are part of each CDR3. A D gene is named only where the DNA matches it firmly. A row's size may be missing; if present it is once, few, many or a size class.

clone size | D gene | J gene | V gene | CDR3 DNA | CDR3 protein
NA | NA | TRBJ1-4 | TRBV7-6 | TGTGCCAGCAGCTTAGGCAGGAATAATGAAAAACTGTTTTTT | CASSLGRNNEKLFF
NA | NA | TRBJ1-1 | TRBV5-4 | TGTGCCAGCAGCAGTTTAGGGGGGGGTGAAGCTTTCTTT | CASSSLGGGEAFF
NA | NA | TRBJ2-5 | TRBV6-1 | TGTGCCAGCAGTATTCGACTTGGAGAGACCCAGTACTTC | CASSIRLGETQYF
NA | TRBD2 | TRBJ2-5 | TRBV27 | TGTGCCAGCACGCTGGTGGGCGGGAGAACTGAGACCCAGTACTTC | CASTLVGGRTETQYF
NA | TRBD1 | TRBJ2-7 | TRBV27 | TGTGCCAGCAGAACAGTAACTGGGACAGGGGCGCCCACCTACGAGCAGTACTTC | CASRTVTGTGAPTYEQYF
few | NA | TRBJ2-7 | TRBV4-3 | TGCGCCAGCAGCCGGCACAGGGACTACGAGCAGTACTTC | CASSRHRDYEQYF
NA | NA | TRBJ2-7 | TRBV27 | TGTGCCAGCAGACCCCTACTAGCCGGGGGCTCCTACGAGCAGTACTTC | CASRPLLAGGSYEQYF
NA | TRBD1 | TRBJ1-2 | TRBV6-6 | TGTGCCAGCAGTTACCTTACAGGGGGAGGGGATGGCTACACCTTC | CASSYLTGGGDGYTF
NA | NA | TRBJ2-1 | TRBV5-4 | TGTGCCAGCAGCTTGGTTCAGGGCTCCTACAATGAGCAGTTCTTC | CASSLVQGSYNEQFF
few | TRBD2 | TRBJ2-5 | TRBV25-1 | TGTGCCAGCAGTGAATCTCTAGCGGGGGGCCCCAGCGGGGAGACCCAGTACTTC | CASSESLAGGPSGETQYF
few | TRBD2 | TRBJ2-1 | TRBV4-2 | TGTGCCAGCAGCCAAGATTACCGACTAGCGGGTAACAACAATGAGCAGTTCTTC | CASSQDYRLAGNNNEQFF
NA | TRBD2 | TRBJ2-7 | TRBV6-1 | TGTGCCAGCAGTGCCCAACGGGGGGGCCGGATCTACGAGCAGTACTTC | CASSAQRGGRIYEQYF
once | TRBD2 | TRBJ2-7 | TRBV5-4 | TGTGCCAGCAGCCTTATCTCGGCTAGCGGATCCTACGAGCAGTACTTC | CASSLISASGSYEQYF
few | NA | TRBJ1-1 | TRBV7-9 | TGTGCCAGCAGCTTAGACAGTCCCAACACTGAAGCTTTCTTT | CASSLDSPNTEAFF
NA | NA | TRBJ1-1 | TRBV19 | TGTGCCAGTAGTGCGAGCAGGGGAAGGCCTGAAGCTTTCTTT | CASSASRGRPEAFF
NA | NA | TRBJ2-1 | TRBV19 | TGTGCCAGTAGTATAGAGGTAGCGGACAATGAGCAGTTCTTC | CASSIEVADNEQFF
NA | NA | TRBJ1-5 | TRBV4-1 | TGCGCCAGCAGCCCTACGAATGTCCGGCCCCAGCATTTT | CASSPTNVRPQHF
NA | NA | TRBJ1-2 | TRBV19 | TGTGCCAGTAGTATTCGCCCTGAGATCGCCTTTTATGGCTACACCTTC | CASSIRPEIAFYGYTF
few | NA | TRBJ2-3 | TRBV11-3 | TGTGCCAGCAGCTTGGGGCGCCGCGAGATTACGGACACAGATACGCAGTATTTT | CASSLGRREITDTDTQYF
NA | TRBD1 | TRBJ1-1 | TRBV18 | TGTGCCAGCTCACCCGCGACAGGGAGCACTGAAGCTTTCTTT | CASSPATGSTEAFF
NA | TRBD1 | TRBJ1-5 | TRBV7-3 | TGTGCCAGCAGCGAGCGACAGGGTGCGTGGCCCCAGCATTTT | CASSERQGAWPQHF
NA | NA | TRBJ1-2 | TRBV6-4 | TGTGCCAGCAGTGCAAACGGTTATGGCTACACCTTC | CASSANGYGYTF
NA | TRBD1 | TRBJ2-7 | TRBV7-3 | TGTGCCAGCAGTACGGCAGGGGGCTCCTACGAGCAGTACTTC | CASSTAGGSYEQYF
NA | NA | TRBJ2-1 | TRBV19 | TGTGCCAGTAGTATCGTCGGGGGAACATACAATGAGCAGTTCTTC | CASSIVGGTYNEQFF
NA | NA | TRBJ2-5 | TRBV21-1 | TGTGCCAGCAGCAAAGGTAGCGGGAGGGTAGAGACCCAGTACTTC | CASSKGSGRVETQYF
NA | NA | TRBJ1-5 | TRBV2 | TGTGCCAGCGCCCCTGACATTGATCAGCCCCAGCATTTT | CASAPDIDQPQHF
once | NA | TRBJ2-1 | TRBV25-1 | TGTGCCAGCAGTGAATATAAAGCTAGAATCGATGAGCAGTTCTTC | CASSEYKARIDEQFF
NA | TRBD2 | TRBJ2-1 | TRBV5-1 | TGCGCCAGCAGCCCGACTGGGACTAGCGGGAGGGGGTTAAGGGAGCAGTTCTTC | CASSPTGTSGRGLREQFF
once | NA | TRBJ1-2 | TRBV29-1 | TGCAGCGTTGAAGAGGGCTCAGCCACCAGGTATGGCTACACCTTC | CSVEEGSATRYGYTF
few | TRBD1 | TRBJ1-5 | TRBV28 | TGTGCCAGCAGTGCGGAGAAGCCAGGGGGCAGGGATCAGCCCCAGCATTTT | CASSAEKPGGRDQPQHF
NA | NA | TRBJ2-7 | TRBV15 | TGTGCCACCAGCAGAGATGGGGACTTCTACGAGCAGTACTTC | CATSRDGDFYEQYF
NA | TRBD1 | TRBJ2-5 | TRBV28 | TGTGCCAGCAGTTTATGGGGACAGGTTCGTGAGACCCAGTACTTC | CASSLWGQVRETQYF
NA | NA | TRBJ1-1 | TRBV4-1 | TGCGCCAGCAGCCAAGATCTTGGCAGGGATGTAACCATGAACACTGAAGCTTTCTTT | CASSQDLGRDVTMNTEAFF
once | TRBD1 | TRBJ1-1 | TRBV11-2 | TGTGCCAGCAGCTTAGACTGGGACAGGGGCACTGAAGCTTTCTTT | CASSLDWDRGTEAFF
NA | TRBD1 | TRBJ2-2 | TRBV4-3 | TGCGCCAGCAGGAAGGACAGGGTAATCGAGGAGCTGTTTTTT | CASRKDRVIEELFF
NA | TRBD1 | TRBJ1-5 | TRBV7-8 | TGTGCCAGCAGCTTAGTGGGACAGGATCGTGTGCCCCAGCATTTT | CASSLVGQDRVPQHF
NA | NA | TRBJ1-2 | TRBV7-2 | TGTGCCAGCAGCTTAGTGGGAGGGGCGGGCTATGGCTACACCTTC | CASSLVGGAGYGYTF
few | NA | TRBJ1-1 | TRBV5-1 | TGCGCCAGCAGCTTGGCAGGGGTAGGGAACACTGAAGCTTTCTTT | CASSLAGVGNTEAFF
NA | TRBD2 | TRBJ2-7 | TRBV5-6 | TGTGCCAGCAGCTTGCGGACGGGGGGTTGGTCCTACGAGCAGTACTTC | CASSLRTGGWSYEQYF
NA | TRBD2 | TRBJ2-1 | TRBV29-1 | TGCAGCGTTGGCGGGGGTTCCTACAATGAGCAGTTCTTC | CSVGGGSYNEQFF
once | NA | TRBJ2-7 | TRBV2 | TGTGCCAGCACGCTGAGCTCCTACGAGCAGTACTTC | CASTLSSYEQYF
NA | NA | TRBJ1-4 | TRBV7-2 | TGTGCCAGCAGCTTACGGGTTAATGAAAAACTGTTTTTT | CASSLRVNEKLFF
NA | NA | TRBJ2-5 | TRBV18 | TGTGCCAGCTCACCGGCGGGGCAAGAGACCCAGTACTTC | CASSPAGQETQYF
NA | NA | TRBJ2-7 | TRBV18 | TGTGCCAGCTCACCAAACCCCGGTGTTTACGAGCAGTACTTC | CASSPNPGVYEQYF
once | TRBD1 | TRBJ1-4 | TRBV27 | TGTGCCAGCAGTTTATCCCCCCGACAGGGGACTAATGAAAAACTGTTTTTT | CASSLSPRQGTNEKLFF
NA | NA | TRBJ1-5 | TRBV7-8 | TGTGCCAGCAGCCTTGGACAGAACAATCAGCCCCAGCATTTT | CASSLGQNNQPQHF